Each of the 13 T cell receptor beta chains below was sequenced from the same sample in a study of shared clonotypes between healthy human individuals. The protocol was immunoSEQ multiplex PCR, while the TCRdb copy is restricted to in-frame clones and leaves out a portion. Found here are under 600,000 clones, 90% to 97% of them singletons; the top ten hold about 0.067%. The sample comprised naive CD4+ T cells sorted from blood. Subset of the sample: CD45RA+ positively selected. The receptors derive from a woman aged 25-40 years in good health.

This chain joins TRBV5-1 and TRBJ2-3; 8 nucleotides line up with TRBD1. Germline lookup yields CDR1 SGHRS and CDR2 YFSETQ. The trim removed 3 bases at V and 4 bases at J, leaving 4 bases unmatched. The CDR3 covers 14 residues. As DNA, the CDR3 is TGCGCCAGCAGCTCGGGACAGGAAGCAGATACGCAGTATTTT. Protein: CASSSGQEADTQYF.

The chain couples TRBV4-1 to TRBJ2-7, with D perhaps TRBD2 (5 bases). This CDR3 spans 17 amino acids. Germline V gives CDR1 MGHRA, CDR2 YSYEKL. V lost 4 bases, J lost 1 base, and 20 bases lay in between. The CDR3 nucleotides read TGCGCCAGCAGCCTATTACCGTTCGGACTGCCGTCCTACGAGCAGTACTTC. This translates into CASSLLPFGLPSYEQYF.

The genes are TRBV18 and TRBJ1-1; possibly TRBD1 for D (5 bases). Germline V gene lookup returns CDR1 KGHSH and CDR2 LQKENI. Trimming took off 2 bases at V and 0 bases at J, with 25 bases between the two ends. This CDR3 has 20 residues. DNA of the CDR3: TGTGCCAGCTCACCATCGAATGTCGGGACCTCCTTAACCATGAACACTGAAGCTTTCTTT. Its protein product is CASSPSNVGTSLTMNTEAFF.

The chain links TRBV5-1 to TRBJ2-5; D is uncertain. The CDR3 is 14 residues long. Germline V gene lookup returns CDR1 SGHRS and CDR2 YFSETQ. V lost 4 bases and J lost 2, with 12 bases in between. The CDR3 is CASSLQRQQETQYF. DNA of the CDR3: TGCGCCAGCAGCCTCCAAAGGCAGCAAGAGACCCAGTACTTC. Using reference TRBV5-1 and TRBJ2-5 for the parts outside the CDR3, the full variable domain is KAGVTQTPRYLIKTRGQQVTLSCSPISGHRSVSWYQQTPGQGLQFLFEYFSETQRNKGNFPGRFSGRQFSNSRSEMNVSTLELGDSALYLCASSLQRQQETQYFGPGTRLLVL.

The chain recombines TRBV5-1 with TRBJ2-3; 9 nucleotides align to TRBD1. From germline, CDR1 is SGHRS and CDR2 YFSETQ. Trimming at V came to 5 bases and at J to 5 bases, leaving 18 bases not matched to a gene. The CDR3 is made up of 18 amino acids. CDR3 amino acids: CASRYTIDRDRVGDTQYF. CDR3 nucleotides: TGCGCCAGCAGATACACGATAGACCGGGACAGGGTAGGAGATACGCAGTATTTT.

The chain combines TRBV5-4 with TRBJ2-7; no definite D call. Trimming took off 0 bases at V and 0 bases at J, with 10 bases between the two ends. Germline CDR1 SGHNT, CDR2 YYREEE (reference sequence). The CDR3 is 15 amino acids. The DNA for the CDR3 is TGTGCCAGCAGCTTGGACAGCCTGGCCTCCTACGAGCAGTACTTC. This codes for CASSLDSLASYEQYF.

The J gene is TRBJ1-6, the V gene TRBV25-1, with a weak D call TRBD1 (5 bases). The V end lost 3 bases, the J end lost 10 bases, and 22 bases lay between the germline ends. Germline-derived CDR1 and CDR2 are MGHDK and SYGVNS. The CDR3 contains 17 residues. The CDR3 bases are TGTGCCAGCAGTGAGCGCGACCGGGACGGGCTTAGATCACCCCTCCACTTT. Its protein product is CASSERDRDGLRSPLHF.

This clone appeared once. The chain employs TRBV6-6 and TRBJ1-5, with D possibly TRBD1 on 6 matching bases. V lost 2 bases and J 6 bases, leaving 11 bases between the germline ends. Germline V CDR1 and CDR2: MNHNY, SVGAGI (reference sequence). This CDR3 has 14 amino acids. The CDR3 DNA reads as TGTGCCAGCAGTTACAAGGGGGACGGTCAGCCCCAGCATTTT. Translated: CASSYKGDGQPQHF.

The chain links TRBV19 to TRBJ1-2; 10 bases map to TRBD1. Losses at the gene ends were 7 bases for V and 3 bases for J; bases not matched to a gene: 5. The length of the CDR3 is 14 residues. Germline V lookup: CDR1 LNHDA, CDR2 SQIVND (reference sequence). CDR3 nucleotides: TGTGCCAGTACCCCCGGACAGGGGGACTATGGCTACACCTTC. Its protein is CASTPGQGDYGYTF.

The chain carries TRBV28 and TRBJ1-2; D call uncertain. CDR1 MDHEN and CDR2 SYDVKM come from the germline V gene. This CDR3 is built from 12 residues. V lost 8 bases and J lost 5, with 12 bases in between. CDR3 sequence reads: CASLRQDYGYTF. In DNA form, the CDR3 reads TGTGCCAGCCTTCGGCAGGATTATGGCTACACCTTC.

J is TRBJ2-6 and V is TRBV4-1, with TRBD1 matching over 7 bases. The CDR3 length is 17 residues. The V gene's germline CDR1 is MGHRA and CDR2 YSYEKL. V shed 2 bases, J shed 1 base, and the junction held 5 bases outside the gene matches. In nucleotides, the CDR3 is TGCGCCAGCAGCCAACTCTTCAGGGGGTCTGGGGCCAACGTCCTGACTTTC. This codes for CASSQLFRGSGANVLTF.

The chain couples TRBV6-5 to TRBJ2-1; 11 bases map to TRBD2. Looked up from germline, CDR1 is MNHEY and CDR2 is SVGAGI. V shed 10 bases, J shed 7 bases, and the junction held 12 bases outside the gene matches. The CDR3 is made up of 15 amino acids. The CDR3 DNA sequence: TGTGCCACCAAGCCAAGGACTAGCGGGTCAAATGAGCAGTTCTTC. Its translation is CATKPRTSGSNEQFF.

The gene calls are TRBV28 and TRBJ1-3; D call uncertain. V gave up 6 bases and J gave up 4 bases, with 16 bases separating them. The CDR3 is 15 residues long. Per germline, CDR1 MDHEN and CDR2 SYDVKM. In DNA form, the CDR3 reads TGTGCCAGCAGCCCCGCCGGCGCAGGAGGAAACACCATATATTTT. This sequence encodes CASSPAGAGGNTIYF.